Listed here are 17 T cell receptor beta chains from one sample, sequenced in a study of blood T cell repertoires in COVID-19. Using immunoSEQ multiplex PCR, the repertoire was profiled, and TCRdb retains in-frame clones only, with some absent. The sample includes approximately 260,000 clones, around four fifths seen only once; the top ten take 9.5% to 15%. Material: peripheral blood. The receptor source for this set is a woman aged 55-75 years with active or convalescent COVID-19.

For this clone: The same CDR3 also results from other DNA sequences found in this sample. J is TRBJ2-1 and V is TRBV5-1; maybe TRBD2 (5 bases). Germline CDR1 SGHRS, CDR2 YFSETQ. V lost 4 bases and J lost 2, with 10 bases in between. The CDR3 sequence is 14 residues long. CDR3 DNA sequence: TGCGCCAGCAGCATTACGGGGACCTACAATGAGCAGTTCTTC. It codes for CASSITGTYNEQFF.

This clone has a single count. J is TRBJ1-6 and V is TRBV12-3 or TRBV12-4; D is perhaps TRBD1 (5 bases). CDR3 size: 13 residues. The germline V and J ends were trimmed by 5 bases and 9 bases, with 11 bases remaining between them. The CDR3 protein is CASSPQGSSPLHF. In nucleotides, the CDR3 is TGTGCCAGCAGTCCCCAGGGAAGTTCACCCCTCCACTTT.

The V call is TRBV25-1, the J call TRBJ1-6, with 7 bases lining up with TRBD1. V trimming: 5 bases; J trimming: 8 bases; junction bases outside the gene matches: 6. Per the germline V gene, CDR1 is MGHDK and CDR2 is SYGVNS. This CDR3 region has 14 residues. The CDR3 DNA is TGTGCCAGCAGTTACGACAGGGAGGATTCACCCCTCCACTTT. Protein: CASSYDREDSPLHF.

CDR3 in amino acids: CASSLATGGEGYTF. The CDR3 DNA follows: TGCGCCAGCAGCTTGGCCACAGGGGGGGAAGGCTACACCTTC. This chain joins TRBV5-1 and TRBJ1-2, with TRBD1 matching over 8 bases. The CDR3 sequence is 14 residues long. J was trimmed by 8 bases and V by 0 bases; bases with no gene match: 6. The V gene's germline CDR1 is SGHRS and CDR2 YFSETQ. The full variable domain, with the rest looked up from reference TRBV5-1 and TRBJ1-2, is KAGVTQTPRYLIKTRGQQVTLSCSPISGHRSVSWYQQTPGQGLQFLFEYFSETQRNKGNFPGRFSGRQFSNSRSEMNVSTLELGDSALYLCASSLATGGEGYTFGSGTRLTVV.

The J gene is TRBJ1-4, the V gene TRBV12-3 or TRBV12-4; no definite D call. This CDR3 is built from 12 residues. V shed 7 bases and J shed 8 bases, with 11 bases lying between them. The CDR3 protein is CASKRSGEKLFF. CDR3 nucleotides: TGTGCCAGCAAACGATCGGGGGAAAAACTGTTTTTT.

The genes are TRBV6-5 and TRBJ2-6; maybe TRBD2 (5 bases). V was cut by 2 bases and J by 2 bases, with 7 bases left in between. Germline CDR1 is MNHEY and CDR2 is SVGAGI. CDR3 length: 15 residues. Here the CDR3 DNA reads TGTGCCAGCAGTTACGAGGGCCCTGGGGCCAACGTCCTGACTTTC. It translates to CASSYEGPGANVLTF.

The chain combines TRBV6-2 or TRBV6-3 with TRBJ2-3, with 10 nucleotides matching TRBD1. The V gene end was trimmed by 2 bases and the J gene end by 0 bases; junction bases not matched to a gene: 2. Germline V lookup: CDR1 MNHEY, CDR2 SVGEGT. The length of the CDR3 is 16 residues. CDR3 sequence reads: CASSYPDRGSTDTQYF. DNA of the CDR3: TGTGCCAGCAGTTACCCGGACAGGGGGAGCACAGATACGCAGTATTTT.

This chain joins TRBV7-2 and TRBJ2-1; the match to TRBD2 covers 12 bases. Trimming took 11 bases from V and 5 from J; bases not matched to a gene: 4. Germline V gene lookup returns CDR1 SGHTA and CDR2 FQGNSA. The CDR3 runs to 13 residues. The CDR3: CAGRLAGDNEQFF. The CDR3 DNA sequence: TGTGCCGGTAGACTAGCGGGGGACAATGAGCAGTTCTTC. Using reference TRBV7-2 and TRBJ2-1 for the parts outside the CDR3, the full variable domain is GAGVSQSPSNKVTEKGKDVELRCDPISGHTALYWYRQSLGQGLEFLIYFQGNSAPDKSGLPSDRFSAERTGGSVSTLTIQRTQQEDSAVYLCAGRLAGDNEQFFGPGTRLTVL.

Here the CDR3 reads CASSQDVLRETQYF. The CDR3 DNA is TGTGCCAGCAGTCAAGACGTGTTGCGGGAGACCCAGTACTTC. The chain links TRBV6-6 to TRBJ2-5; D unresolved. Per germline, CDR1 MNHNY and CDR2 SVGAGI (reference sequence). The CDR3 loop spans 14 amino acids. Trimming took 5 bases from V and 5 from J, leaving 15 bases between them.

This clone was counted a single time. CDR3 coding DNA: TGTGCCAGCAGCCATGCGGCAGGGGGCAGGCAGCCCCAGCATTTT. It yields the protein CASSHAAGGRQPQHF. This chain connects TRBV6-2 or TRBV6-3 to TRBJ1-5; the match to TRBD1 covers 8 bases. Per the germline V gene, CDR1 is MNHEY and CDR2 is SVGEGT. CDR3 length equals 15 residues. V dropped 6 bases and J dropped 7; count of bases not matched to a gene: 11.

V gene TRBV2 combines with J gene TRBJ1-6; weak D call: TRBD1 (5 bases). This CDR3 region has 14 residues. Trimming left V 5 bases short and J 5 bases short, with 10 bases between. The germline V gene encodes CDR1 SNHLY and CDR2 FYNNEI. Here the CDR3 reads CASSLDRNNSPLHF. In nucleotides, the CDR3 is TGTGCCAGCAGTCTAGACAGAAATAATTCACCCCTCCACTTT. The entire variable domain, with the rest obtained from reference TRBV2 and TRBJ1-6, is as follows: EPEVTQTPSHQVTQMGQEVILRCVPISNHLYFYWYRQILGQKVEFLVSFYNNEISEKSEIFDDQFSVERPDGSNFTLKIRSTKLEDSAMYFCASSLDRNNSPLHFGNGTRLTVT.

V usage is TRBV5-1 and J usage is TRBJ2-2; D is undetermined. CDR1 is SGHRS and CDR2 is YFSETQ in the germline V gene. V gave up 0 bases and J gave up 8 bases, with 8 bases separating them. This CDR3 has 13 amino acids. The CDR3 protein is CASSLAMLGELFF. CDR3 in DNA: TGCGCCAGCAGCTTGGCCATGCTAGGGGAGCTGTTTTTT.

The chain combines TRBV6-5 with TRBJ1-5; TRBD1 matches 9 bases. The CDR3 loop spans 16 amino acids. J gave up 6 bases and V 4 bases, and 10 bases lay outside the gene matches. CDR1 is MNHEY, CDR2 SVGAGI, per germline. Here the CDR3 DNA reads TGTGCCAGCAGTTGGACAGGGGATTATTCGGTTCAGCCCCAGCATTTT. This sequence encodes CASSWTGDYSVQPQHF.

The chain combines TRBV10-1 with TRBJ1-1, with a possible D match to TRBD1 (6 bases). CDR1 is WNHNN and CDR2 is SYGVQD in the germline V gene (reference sequence). V was trimmed by 5 bases and J by 1 base, leaving 8 bases between them. The CDR3 is made up of 13 amino acids. CDR3: CASSLGGNTEAFF. As DNA, the CDR3 is TGCGCCAGCAGTTTAGGGGGGAACACTGAAGCTTTCTTT.

The chain's CDR3 is CASEGHLEEQYF. The CDR3 region has the DNA TGTGCCAGCGAGGGACACCTGGAAGAGCAGTACTTC. This chain uses TRBV7-3 with TRBJ2-7; a weak D match, TRBD1 (6 bases). The length of the CDR3 is 12 residues. Trimming took 8 bases from V and 7 from J, leaving 15 bases between them. In germline, CDR1 is SGHTA, CDR2 FQGTGA.

The CDR3 bases are TGTGCCAGCAGCTTAGCAGGGGATAGCAATCAGCCCCAGCATTTT. Residues: CASSLAGDSNQPQHF. V gene TRBV7-8 combines with J gene TRBJ1-5; the D gene is possibly TRBD1 (5 bases). This CDR3 is 15 amino acids long. Trimming shortened V by 0 bases and J by 0 bases, and 6 bases separated the two germline ends. CDR1 and CDR2 (germline): SGHVS, FQNEAQ.

The DNA of the CDR3 is TGTGCCAGCGAATTCGAGTGGGGCGGTACGCAGTATTTT. This sequence encodes CASEFEWGGTQYF. The J gene is TRBJ2-3, the V gene TRBV7-9; a possible D gene is TRBD1 (5 bases). V lost 8 bases and J lost 8, with 17 bases in between. This CDR3 region has 13 residues. The V gene's germline CDR1 is SEHNR and CDR2 FQNEAQ (reference sequence). The complete variable domain, with remaining parts taken from reference TRBV7-9 and TRBJ2-3, reads DTGVSQNPRHKITKRGQNVTFRCDPISEHNRLYWYRQTLGQGPEFLTYFQNEAQLEKSRLLSDRFSAERPKGSFSTLEIQRTEQGDSAMYLCASEFEWGGTQYFGPGTRLTVL.